This T cell receptor beta chain was recorded in a study of blood T cell repertoires in COVID-19. For the study at large: The analysed material was cDNA or gDNA that came from T cells, B-cell-depleted T cells, or PBMCs.

CDR3 length: 17 residues. Trimming pared 0 bases from V and 7 bases from J, leaving 19 bases between. The germline V gene encodes CDR1 LNHDA and CDR2 SQIVND (reference sequence). Assay used: immunoSEQ multiplex PCR; TCRdb lists only in-frame clones, some missing. This table holds a few hundred thousand clones, about 86% found once. This sequence joins TRBV19 and TRBJ1-5; D not resolved. This sequence originates from an older woman with COVID-19, enrolled during active disease. Sequencing used peripheral blood. The DNA for the CDR3 is TGTGCCAGTAGTATAGATAGGGCACGGGTATCGGGACAGCCCCAGCATTTT. Its protein is CASSIDRARVSGQPQHF. The entire variable domain, with the rest obtained from reference TRBV19 and TRBJ1-5, is as follows: DGGITQSPKYLFRKEGQNVTLSCEQNLNHDAMYWYRQDPGQGLRLIYYSQIVNDFQKGDIAEGYSVSREKKESFPLTVTSAQKNPTAFYLCASSIDRARVSGQPQHFGDGTRLSIL.